This T cell receptor beta chain originates from a study of CD8 T cells in ankylosing spondylitis. TCRdb reanalysed the 5' RACE reads using MiXCR and keeps one entry per CDR3 protein. The sample shows 300,000 to 350,000 distinct CDR3 sequences, 14% to 15% of them seen only once. A few counts support this clonotype. The source of this sequence is a male donor with ankylosing spondylitis or in good health (not recorded which). Sequencing used blood, either unsorted or a sorted T cell fraction (not recorded which).

The CDR3 DNA is TGTGCCAGCAGTTGGGTACTAGCGGGAGGGCCTAGTGAGCAGTTCTTC. Its protein product is CASSWVLAGGPSEQFF. V usage is TRBV6-5 and J usage is TRBJ2-1; TRBD2 matches at 13 bases. V lost 4 bases to trimming and J lost 9 bases; unmatched junction nucleotides: 9. CDR3 size: 16 residues. The germline V gene encodes CDR1 MNHEY and CDR2 SVGAGI.